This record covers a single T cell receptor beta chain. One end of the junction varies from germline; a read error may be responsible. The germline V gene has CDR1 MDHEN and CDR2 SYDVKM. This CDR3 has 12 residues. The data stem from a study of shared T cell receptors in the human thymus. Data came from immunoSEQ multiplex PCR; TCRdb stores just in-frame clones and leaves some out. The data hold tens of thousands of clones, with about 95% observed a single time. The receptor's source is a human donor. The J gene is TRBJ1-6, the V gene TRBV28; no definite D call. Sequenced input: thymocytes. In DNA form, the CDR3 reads TGTGCCAGCAGCCCGGGGATAGCCTCGGAAGACTTT. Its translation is CASSPGIASEDF.